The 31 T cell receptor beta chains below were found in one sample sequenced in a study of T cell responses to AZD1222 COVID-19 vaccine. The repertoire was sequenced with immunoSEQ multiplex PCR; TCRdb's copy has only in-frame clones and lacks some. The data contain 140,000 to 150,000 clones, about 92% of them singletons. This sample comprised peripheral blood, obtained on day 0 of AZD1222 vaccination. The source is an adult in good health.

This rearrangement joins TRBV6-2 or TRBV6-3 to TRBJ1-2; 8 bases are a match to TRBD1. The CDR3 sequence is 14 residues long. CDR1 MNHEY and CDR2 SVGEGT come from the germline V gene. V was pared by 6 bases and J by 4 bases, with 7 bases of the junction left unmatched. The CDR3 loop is CASSGQGPFYGYTF. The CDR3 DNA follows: TGTGCCAGCAGCGGACAGGGACCATTCTATGGCTACACCTTC.

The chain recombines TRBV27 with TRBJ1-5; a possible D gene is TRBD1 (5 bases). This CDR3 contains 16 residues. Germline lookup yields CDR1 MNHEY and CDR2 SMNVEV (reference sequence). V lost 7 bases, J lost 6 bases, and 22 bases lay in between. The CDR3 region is CASTPSLGDPAQPQHF. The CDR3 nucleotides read TGTGCCAGCACCCCGTCCTTAGGGGATCCGGCTCAGCCCCAGCATTTT.

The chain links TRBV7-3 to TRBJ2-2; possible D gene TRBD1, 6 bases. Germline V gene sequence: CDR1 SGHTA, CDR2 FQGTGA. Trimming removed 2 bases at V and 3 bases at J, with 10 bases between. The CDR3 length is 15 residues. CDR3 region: CASSLAGAYTGELFF. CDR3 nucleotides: TGTGCCAGCAGCTTAGCAGGGGCTTACACCGGGGAGCTGTTTTTT. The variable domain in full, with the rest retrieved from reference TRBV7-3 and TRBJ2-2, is GAGVSQTPSNKVTEKGKYVELRCDPISGHTALYWYRQSLGQGPEFLIYFQGTGAADDSGLPNDRFFAVRPEGSVSTLKIQRTERGDSAVYLCASSLAGAYTGELFFGEGSRLTVL.

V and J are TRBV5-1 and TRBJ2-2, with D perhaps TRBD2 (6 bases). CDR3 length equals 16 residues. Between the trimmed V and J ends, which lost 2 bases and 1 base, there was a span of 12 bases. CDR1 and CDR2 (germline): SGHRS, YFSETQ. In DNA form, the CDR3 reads TGCGCCAGCAGCTTTAGCGGCGTATTGAACACCGGGGAGCTGTTTTTT. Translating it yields CASSFSGVLNTGELFF.

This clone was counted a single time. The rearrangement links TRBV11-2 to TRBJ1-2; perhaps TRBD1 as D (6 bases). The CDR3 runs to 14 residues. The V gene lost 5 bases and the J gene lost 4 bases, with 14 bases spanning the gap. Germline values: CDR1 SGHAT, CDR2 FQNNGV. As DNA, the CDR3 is TGTGCCAGCAGCCCGACAGGCAGGGCCTATGGCTACACCTTC. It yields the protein CASSPTGRAYGYTF. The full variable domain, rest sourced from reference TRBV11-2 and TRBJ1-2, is EAGVAQSPRYKIIEKRQSVAFWCNPISGHATLYWYQQILGQGPKLLIQFQNNGVVDDSQLPKDRFSAERLKGVDSTLKIQPAKLEDSAVYLCASSPTGRAYGYTFGSGTRLTVV.

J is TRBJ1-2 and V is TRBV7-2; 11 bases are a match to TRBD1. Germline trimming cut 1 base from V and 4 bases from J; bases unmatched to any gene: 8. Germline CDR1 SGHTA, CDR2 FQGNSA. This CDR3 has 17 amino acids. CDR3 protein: CASSLGPGTGGAYGYTF. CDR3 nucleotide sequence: TGTGCCAGCAGCTTAGGTCCCGGGACAGGGGGGGCCTATGGCTACACCTTC.

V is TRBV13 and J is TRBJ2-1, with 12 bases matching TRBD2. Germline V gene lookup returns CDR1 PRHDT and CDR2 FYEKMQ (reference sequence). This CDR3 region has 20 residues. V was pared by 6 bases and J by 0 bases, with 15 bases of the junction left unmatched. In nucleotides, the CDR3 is TGTGCCAGCAGGCCCATGCTAGCGGGGGGGCCGCCCAGCTCCTACAATGAGCAGTTCTTC. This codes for CASRPMLAGGPPSSYNEQFF.

DNA for the CDR3: TGTGCCAGCAGTGAAGCGCTTCCGGACAGGGGACCTAGGTGGGAGTATGGCTACACCTTC. Its protein product is CASSEALPDRGPRWEYGYTF. The chain has TRBV2 and TRBJ1-2; 9 positions match TRBD1. Germline V gene lookup returns CDR1 SNHLY and CDR2 FYNNEI. CDR3 length equals 20 residues. The ends lost 0 bases at V and 5 bases at J; junction bases unmatched: 19.

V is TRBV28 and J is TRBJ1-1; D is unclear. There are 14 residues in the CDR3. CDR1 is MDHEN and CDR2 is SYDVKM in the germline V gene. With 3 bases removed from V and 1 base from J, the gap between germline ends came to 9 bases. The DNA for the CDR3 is TGTGCCAGCAGTTTTTGGGAGGCGAACACTGAAGCTTTCTTT. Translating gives CASSFWEANTEAFF.

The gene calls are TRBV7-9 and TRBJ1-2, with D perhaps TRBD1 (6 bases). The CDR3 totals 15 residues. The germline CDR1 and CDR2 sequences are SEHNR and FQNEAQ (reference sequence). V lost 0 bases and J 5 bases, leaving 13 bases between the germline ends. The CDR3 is CASSLAFGQRYGYTF. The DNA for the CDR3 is TGTGCCAGCAGCTTAGCGTTCGGACAGAGATATGGCTACACCTTC.

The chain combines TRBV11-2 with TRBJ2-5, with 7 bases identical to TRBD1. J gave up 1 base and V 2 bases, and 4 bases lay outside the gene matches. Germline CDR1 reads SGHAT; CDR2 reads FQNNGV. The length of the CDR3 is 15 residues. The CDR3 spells CASSLSAGGQETQYF. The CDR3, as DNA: TGTGCCAGCAGCTTATCGGCAGGGGGCCAAGAGACCCAGTACTTC.

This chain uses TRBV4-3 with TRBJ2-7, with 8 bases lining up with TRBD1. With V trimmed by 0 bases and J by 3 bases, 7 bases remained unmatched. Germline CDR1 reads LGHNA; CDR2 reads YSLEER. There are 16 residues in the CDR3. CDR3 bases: TGCGCCAGCAGCCAAGAGTTGGGACAGGTACTCTACGAGCAGTACTTC. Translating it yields CASSQELGQVLYEQYF.

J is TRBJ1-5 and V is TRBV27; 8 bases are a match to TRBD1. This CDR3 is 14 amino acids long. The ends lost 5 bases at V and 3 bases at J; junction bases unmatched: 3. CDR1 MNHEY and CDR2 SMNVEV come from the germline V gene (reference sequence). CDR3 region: CASSEDRDNQPQHF. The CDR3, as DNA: TGTGCCAGCAGTGAGGACAGGGACAATCAGCCCCAGCATTTT.

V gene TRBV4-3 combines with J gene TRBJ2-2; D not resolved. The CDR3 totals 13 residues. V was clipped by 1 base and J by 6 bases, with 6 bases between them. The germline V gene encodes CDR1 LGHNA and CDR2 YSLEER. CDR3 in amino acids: CASSQGAAGELFF. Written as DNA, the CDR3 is TGCGCCAGCAGCCAAGGGGCGGCCGGGGAGCTGTTTTTT.

The CDR3 DNA reads as TGTGCCAGCAGTCCGGATTATTATAAGGACAGGGGGCGAGGGACTTTCTTT. This translates into CASSPDYYKDRGRGTFF. The rearrangement uses TRBV28 and TRBJ1-1; 11 bases are a match to TRBD1. V was clipped by 5 bases and J by 12 bases; unmatched bases: 20. This CDR3 region has 17 residues. From germline, CDR1 is MDHEN and CDR2 SYDVKM. Using reference TRBV28 and TRBJ1-1 for the parts outside the CDR3, the full variable domain is DVKVTQSSRYLVKRTGEKVFLECVQDMDHENMFWYRQDPGLGLRLIYFSYDVKMKEKGDIPEGYSVSREKKERFSLILESASTNQTSMYLCASSPDYYKDRGRGTFFGQGTRLTVV.

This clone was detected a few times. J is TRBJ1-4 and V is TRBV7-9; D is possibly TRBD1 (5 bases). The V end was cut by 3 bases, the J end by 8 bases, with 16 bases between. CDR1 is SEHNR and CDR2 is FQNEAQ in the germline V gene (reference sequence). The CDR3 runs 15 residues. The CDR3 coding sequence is TGTGCCAGCAGCTTTTTGAGTTCCAAGGGGGAAAAACTGTTTTTT. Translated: CASSFLSSKGEKLFF.

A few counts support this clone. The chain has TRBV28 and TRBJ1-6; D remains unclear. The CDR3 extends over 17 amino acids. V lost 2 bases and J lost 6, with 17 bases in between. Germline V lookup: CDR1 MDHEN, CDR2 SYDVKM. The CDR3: CASSLNSRETFNSPLHF. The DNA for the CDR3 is TGTGCCAGCAGTTTAAACTCACGGGAGACCTTTAATTCACCCCTCCACTTT.

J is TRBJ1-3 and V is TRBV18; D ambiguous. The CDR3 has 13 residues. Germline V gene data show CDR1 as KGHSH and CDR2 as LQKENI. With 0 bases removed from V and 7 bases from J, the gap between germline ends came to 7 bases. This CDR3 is CASSPPSANTIYF. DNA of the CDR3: TGTGCCAGCTCACCACCCTCTGCTAACACCATATATTTT.

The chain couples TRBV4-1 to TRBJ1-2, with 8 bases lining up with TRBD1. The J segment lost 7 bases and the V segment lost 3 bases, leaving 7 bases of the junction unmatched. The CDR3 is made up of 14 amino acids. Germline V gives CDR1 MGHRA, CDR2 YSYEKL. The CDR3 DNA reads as TGCGCCAGCAGCCATCAACAGGGGGGGTCTGGCTACACCTTC. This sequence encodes CASSHQQGGSGYTF.

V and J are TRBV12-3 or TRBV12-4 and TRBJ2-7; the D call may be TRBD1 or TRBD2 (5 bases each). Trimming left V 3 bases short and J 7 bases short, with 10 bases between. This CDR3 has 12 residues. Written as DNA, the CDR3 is TGTGCCAGCAGTTTTCAGTGGGGGGAGCAGTACTTC. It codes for CASSFQWGEQYF.

CDR3 protein: CASSPPPDYNEQFF. The CDR3 DNA is TGTGCCAGCAGCCCTCCCCCAGACTACAATGAGCAGTTCTTC. This chain connects TRBV3-1 (or the pseudogene TRBV3-2) to TRBJ2-1; D is uncertain. V was shortened by 4 bases and J by 3 bases, with 10 bases between the two germline ends. Germline V gives CDR1 LGHDT, CDR2 YNNKEL (reference sequence). CDR3 length: 14 amino acids.

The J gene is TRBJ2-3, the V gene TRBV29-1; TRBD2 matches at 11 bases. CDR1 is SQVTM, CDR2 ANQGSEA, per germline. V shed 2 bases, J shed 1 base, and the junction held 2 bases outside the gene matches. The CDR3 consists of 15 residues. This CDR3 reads CSVEIAGGRTDTQYF. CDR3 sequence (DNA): TGCAGCGTTGAAATAGCGGGGGGGCGCACAGATACGCAGTATTTT.

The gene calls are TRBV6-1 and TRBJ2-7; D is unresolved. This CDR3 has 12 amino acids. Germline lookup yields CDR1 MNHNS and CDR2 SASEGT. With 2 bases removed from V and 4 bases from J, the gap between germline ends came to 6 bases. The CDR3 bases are TGTGCCAGCAGTGAATTCGTTTACGAGCAGTACTTC. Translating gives CASSEFVYEQYF.

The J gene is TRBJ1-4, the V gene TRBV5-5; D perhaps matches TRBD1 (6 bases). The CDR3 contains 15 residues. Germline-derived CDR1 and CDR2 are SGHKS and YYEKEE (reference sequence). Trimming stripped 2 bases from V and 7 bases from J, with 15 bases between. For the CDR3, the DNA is TGTGCCAGCAGCTTCGCGGGGGGCCAGGCTGAAAAACTGTTTTTT. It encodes CASSFAGGQAEKLFF.

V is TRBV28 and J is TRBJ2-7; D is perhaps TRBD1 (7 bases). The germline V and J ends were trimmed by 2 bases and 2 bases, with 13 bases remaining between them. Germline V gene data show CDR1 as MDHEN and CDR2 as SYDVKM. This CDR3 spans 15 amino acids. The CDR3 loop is CASSLGGTVTYEQYF. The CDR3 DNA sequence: TGTGCCAGCAGTTTAGGGGGGACAGTGACCTACGAGCAGTACTTC.

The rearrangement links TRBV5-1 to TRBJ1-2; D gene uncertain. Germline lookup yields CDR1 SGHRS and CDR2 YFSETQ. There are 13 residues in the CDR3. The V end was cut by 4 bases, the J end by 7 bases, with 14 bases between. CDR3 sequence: CASSLIRAAGYTF. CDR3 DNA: TGCGCCAGCAGCCTTATTCGGGCCGCTGGCTACACCTTC.

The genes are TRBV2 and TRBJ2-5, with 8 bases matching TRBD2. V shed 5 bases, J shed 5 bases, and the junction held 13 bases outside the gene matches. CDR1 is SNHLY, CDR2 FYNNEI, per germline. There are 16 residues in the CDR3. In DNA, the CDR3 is TGTGCCAGCAGTCCCCAGGGTCCCCCGGGGGGGGAGACCCAGTACTTC. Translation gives CASSPQGPPGGETQYF.

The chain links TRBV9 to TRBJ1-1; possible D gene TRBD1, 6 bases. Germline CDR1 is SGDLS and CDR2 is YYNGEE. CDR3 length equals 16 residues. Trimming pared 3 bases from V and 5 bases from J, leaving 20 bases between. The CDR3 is CASSAEIGGARTEAFF. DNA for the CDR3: TGTGCCAGCAGCGCCGAGATCGGGGGGGCAAGGACTGAAGCTTTCTTT.

CDR3 sequence reads: CAIRIGQGNTGELFF. The CDR3 DNA reads as TGTGCCATCAGAATTGGACAGGGGAACACCGGGGAGCTGTTTTTT. The chain employs TRBV10-3 and TRBJ2-2, with TRBD1 identical over 8 bases. CDR1 ENHRY and CDR2 SYGVKD come from the germline V gene. The ends lost 6 bases at V and 1 base at J; junction bases unmatched: 4. The CDR3 covers 15 residues.

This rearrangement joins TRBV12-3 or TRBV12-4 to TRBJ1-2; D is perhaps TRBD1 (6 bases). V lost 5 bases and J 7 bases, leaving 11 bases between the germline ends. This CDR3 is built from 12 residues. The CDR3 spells CASSIRGFGYTF. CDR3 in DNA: TGTGCCAGCAGTATCAGGGGATTTGGCTACACCTTC.

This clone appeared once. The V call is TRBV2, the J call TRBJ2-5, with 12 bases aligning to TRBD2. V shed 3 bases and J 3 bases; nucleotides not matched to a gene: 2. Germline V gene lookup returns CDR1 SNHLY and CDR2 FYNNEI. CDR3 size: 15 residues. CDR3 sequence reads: CASSERTSGEETQYF. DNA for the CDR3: TGTGCCAGCAGTGAGAGGACTAGCGGGGAAGAGACCCAGTACTTC.